This T cell receptor (beta chain) was sequenced in a study of OX40 agonist ivuxolimab in advanced cancers. Study at large: Three dose-escalation patients had partial responses: one with hepatocellular carcinoma and two with cutaneous melanoma.

Germline V gene lookup returns CDR1 SGHKS and CDR2 YYEKEE (reference sequence). This CDR3 has 15 residues. V shed 2 bases and J shed 0 bases, with 9 bases lying between them. Blood draws occurred at baseline, cycle 4 day 1, and cycle 7 day 1. Assay used: immunoSEQ multiplex PCR; TCRdb lists only in-frame clones, some missing. The sample comprises 77,000 or so clones, approximately 80% of which are singletons, and around 0.5% rests with the top ten. The rearrangement joins TRBV5-5 to TRBJ1-3; D remains unclear. The source was CD4+ or CD8+ T cells sorted from blood, collected in a trial of the OX40 agonist ivuxolimab. The TCR sequence derives from an adult with an advanced solid tumor such as melanoma, head and neck, liver or kidney cancer. The CDR3 loop is CASSLSWSSGNTIYF. The DNA for the CDR3 is TGTGCCAGCAGCTTAAGCTGGAGCTCTGGAAACACCATATATTTT.